These 27 T cell receptor beta chains originate from one sample sequenced in a study of shared clonotypes between healthy human individuals (dated by TCRdb to the early 2020s). Receptor libraries were prepared by the immunoSEQ multiplex PCR assay. TCRdb provides this immuneACCESS table in a form limited to in-frame rearrangements. Some clones are lacking; in checked studies, under half of them reflect an unresolved V gene, and why the rest are absent is not known. This sample is represented by hundreds of thousands of clones; about 96% of them were singletons. Of the sample, roughly 0.06% is held by the ten largest clones. The source material was naive CD4+ T cells sorted from blood. The sample's cell subset or site, from its label and the paper: CD45RA+ positively selected. These receptors came from a woman aged 25-40 years in good health.

This chain joins TRBV18 and TRBJ1-4; no reliable D call. Germline loops: CDR1 KGHSH, CDR2 LQKENI. This CDR3 contains 14 residues. V lost 4 bases, J lost 5 bases, and 11 bases lay in between. CDR3 DNA sequence: TGTGCCAGCTCACAGGGAGGTGGGAATGAAAAACTGTTTTTT. Encoded protein: CASSQGGGNEKLFF.

This chain connects TRBV7-3 to TRBJ2-3; D remains ambiguous. The CDR3 is 15 residues long. V was shortened by 2 bases and J by 0 bases, with 9 bases between the two germline ends. Germline lookup yields CDR1 SGHTA and CDR2 FQGTGA. The CDR3 here is CASSLGPVSTDTQYF. Here the CDR3 DNA reads TGTGCCAGCAGCTTAGGTCCGGTTAGCACAGATACGCAGTATTTT.

This sequence joins TRBV28 and TRBJ1-2, with D tentatively TRBD1 (5 bases). Trimming stripped 3 bases from V and 7 bases from J, with 18 bases between. The CDR3 consists of 15 residues. In germline, CDR1 is MDHEN, CDR2 SYDVKM. The CDR3 protein is CASSFPVVGGSGYTF. As DNA, the CDR3 is TGTGCCAGCAGTTTCCCGGTGGTGGGGGGGAGTGGCTACACCTTC.

The chain links TRBV28 to TRBJ1-5; TRBD1 matches at 7 bases. Per germline, CDR1 MDHEN and CDR2 SYDVKM. With V trimmed by 3 bases and J by 7 bases, 12 bases remained unmatched. The CDR3 runs to 16 residues. The CDR3 DNA follows: TGTGCCAGCAGTTTCCCAGTCGGGGCAGGGGGACAGCCCCAGCATTTT. This gives the protein CASSFPVGAGGQPQHF. The whole variable domain, filled in from reference TRBV28 and TRBJ1-5, reads DVKVTQSSRYLVKRTGEKVFLECVQDMDHENMFWYRQDPGLGLRLIYFSYDVKMKEKGDIPEGYSVSREKKERFSLILESASTNQTSMYLCASSFPVGAGGQPQHFGDGTRLSIL.

This chain connects TRBV5-1 to TRBJ2-3, with unresolved D. With 8 bases removed from V and 3 bases from J, the gap between germline ends came to 16 bases. The germline CDR1 and CDR2 sequences are SGHRS and YFSETQ. The CDR3 has 14 residues. The CDR3 sequence: CASWGSLQTDTQYF. The CDR3 DNA reads as TGCGCCAGTTGGGGATCCCTCCAGACAGATACGCAGTATTTT.

The rearrangement joins TRBV28 to TRBJ1-2; D might be TRBD1 (6 bases). There are 16 residues in the CDR3. V dropped 5 bases and J dropped 0 bases, with 16 bases sitting between them. CDR1 and CDR2 from the germline V gene are MDHEN and SYDVKM. CDR3 residues: CASSPYSDRANYGYTF. The CDR3 DNA reads as TGTGCCAGCAGTCCCTACTCGGACAGAGCTAACTATGGCTACACCTTC.

The V gene is TRBV18, the J gene TRBJ2-3; 8 bases fit TRBD2. V was clipped by 2 bases and J by 1 base; unmatched bases: 2. Germline-derived CDR1 and CDR2 are KGHSH and LQKENI. This CDR3 has 15 residues. The DNA for the CDR3 is TGTGCCAGCTCACCAGTGACTAGCGGCACAGATACGCAGTATTTT. It specifies CASSPVTSGTDTQYF.

The chain carries TRBV7-6 and TRBJ2-7; 7 positions match TRBD2. CDR1 is SGHVS, CDR2 FNYEAQ, per germline. The CDR3 has 14 residues. Unmatched junction bases numbered 4, after V lost 5 bases and J lost 0 bases. The CDR3 reads CASSIGGGSYEQYF. CDR3 bases: TGTGCCAGCAGCATCGGCGGGGGCTCCTACGAGCAGTACTTC. The entire variable domain, with the rest obtained from reference TRBV7-6 and TRBJ2-7, is as follows: GAGVSQSPRYKVTKRGQDVALRCDPISGHVSLYWYRQALGQGPEFLTYFNYEAQQDKSGLPNDRFSAERPEGSISTLTIQRTEQRDSAMYRCASSIGGGSYEQYFGPGTRLTVT.

This clone was picked up one time. The J gene is TRBJ1-3, the V gene TRBV5-1, with 7 bases that match TRBD1. The CDR3 is 14 residues long. CDR1 is SGHRS, CDR2 YFSETQ, per germline. J lost 2 bases, V lost 4 bases, and 3 bases had no gene match. CDR3 sequence (DNA): TGCGCCAGCAGCCCAGACAGGGCTGGAAACACCATATATTTT. Residues: CASSPDRAGNTIYF.

V is TRBV7-7 and J is TRBJ2-1; D gene unclear. The CDR3 is 17 amino acids. Germline-derived CDR1 and CDR2 are SSHAT and FNYEAQ (reference sequence). The V and J ends lost 5 bases and 0 bases respectively, with 17 bases between them. The CDR3 coding sequence is TGTGCCAGCAGCGCCCAAGGCCCATCTAGCTCCTACAATGAGCAGTTCTTC. This encodes CASSAQGPSSSYNEQFF.

The chain combines TRBV2 with TRBJ2-3, with 8 positions matching TRBD2. The length of the CDR3 is 14 residues. Trimming cost V 2 bases and J 5 bases; bases outside gene matches: 3. Germline CDR1 is SNHLY and CDR2 is FYNNEI. The CDR3 loop is CASSESLAGDTQYF. As DNA, the CDR3 is TGTGCCAGCAGTGAAAGTCTAGCGGGAGATACGCAGTATTTT. Together with reference TRBV2 and TRBJ2-3, the CDR3 gives the full variable domain: EPEVTQTPSHQVTQMGQEVILRCVPISNHLYFYWYRQILGQKVEFLVSFYNNEISEKSEIFDDQFSVERPDGSNFTLKIRSTKLEDSAMYFCASSESLAGDTQYFGPGTRLTVL.

The V gene is TRBV28, the J gene TRBJ2-7; 10 bases map to TRBD1. Germline lookup yields CDR1 MDHEN and CDR2 SYDVKM. The CDR3 has 15 residues. Trimming removed 4 bases from V and 7 bases from J; junction bases left unmatched: 10. CDR3 in amino acids: CASSSSGTGVREQYF. CDR3 bases: TGTGCCAGCAGTTCCTCCGGGACAGGGGTGAGGGAGCAGTACTTC.

The chain links TRBV28 to TRBJ2-3; perhaps TRBD2 as D (7 bases). Germline V lookup: CDR1 MDHEN, CDR2 SYDVKM. The CDR3 contains 13 residues. Trimming took 7 bases from V and 1 from J, leaving 9 bases between them. CDR3 sequence (DNA): TGTGCCAGCAAGGGGGGGGGCACAGATACGCAGTATTTT. This translates into CASKGGGTDTQYF.

The chain recombines TRBV4-1 with TRBJ2-1, with TRBD2 matching 14 bases. Germline trimming cut 4 bases from V and 8 bases from J; bases unmatched to any gene: 1. Germline V gives CDR1 MGHRA, CDR2 YSYEKL. The CDR3 runs to 14 residues. This CDR3 is CASSRLAGGDEQFF. The CDR3 DNA reads as TGCGCCAGCAGCCGACTAGCGGGAGGGGATGAGCAGTTCTTC.

DNA for the CDR3: TGTGCCAGCAGCTTAGTGGGACTAGCGGGAGGGCCCGACTACAATGAGCAGTTCTTC. As protein: CASSLVGLAGGPDYNEQFF. The rearrangement links TRBV7-9 to TRBJ2-1; 16 nucleotides align to TRBD2. Germline assignment: CDR1 SEHNR and CDR2 FQNEAQ (reference sequence). Trimming took 1 base from V and 3 from J; bases not matched to a gene: 6. The CDR3 length is 19 residues.

The gene calls are TRBV28 and TRBJ2-5; 7 bases align to TRBD1. In germline, CDR1 is MDHEN, CDR2 SYDVKM. Trimming at V came to 7 bases and at J to 4 bases, leaving 15 bases not matched to a gene. CDR3 length: 16 residues. The CDR3 sequence: CASTGRQGRRIETQYF. CDR3 nucleotides: TGTGCCAGCACTGGAAGACAGGGACGGAGGATAGAGACCCAGTACTTC.

Comment on this clone: The junction and the germline gene differ at one end; a read error may be behind it. This chain connects TRBV27 to TRBJ2-1; D is perhaps TRBD2 (6 bases). This CDR3 comprises 17 residues. CDR1 and CDR2 from the germline V gene are MNHEY and SMNVEV (reference sequence). CDR3 nucleotides: TGTGCCGGCAGTTTAGGTGGAGGGAAGAGCTCCTACAATGAGCAGTTCTTC. It yields the protein CAGSLGGGKSSYNEQFF.

The V call is TRBV7-2, the J call TRBJ2-5; no firm D call. There are 15 residues in the CDR3. Germline assignment: CDR1 SGHTA and CDR2 FQGNSA. V shed 0 bases and J shed 2 bases, with 10 bases lying between them. CDR3 region: CASSLAAVLQETQYF. DNA of the CDR3: TGTGCCAGCAGCTTAGCCGCGGTACTTCAAGAGACCCAGTACTTC. Drawing the rest from reference TRBV7-2 and TRBJ2-5, the complete variable domain is GAGVSQSPSNKVTEKGKDVELRCDPISGHTALYWYRQSLGQGLEFLIYFQGNSAPDKSGLPSDRFSAERTGGSVSTLTIQRTQQEDSAVYLCASSLAAVLQETQYFGPGTRLLVL.

The chain recombines TRBV28 with TRBJ2-7, with a tentative D call TRBD2 (6 bases). The CDR3 is made up of 14 amino acids. The germline gives CDR1 MDHEN, CDR2 SYDVKM. Between the trimmed V and J ends, which lost 3 bases and 0 bases, there was a span of 9 bases. The CDR3 spells CASSFTGSSYEQYF. The CDR3 DNA sequence: TGTGCCAGCAGTTTTACCGGGAGCTCCTACGAGCAGTACTTC.

CDR3 region: CASSEGRPRHGYTF. CDR3 coding DNA: TGTGCCAGCAGTGAGGGACGGCCAAGGCATGGCTACACCTTC. This chain uses TRBV28 with TRBJ1-2; TRBD1 might be the D (5 bases). Between the trimmed V and J ends, which lost 5 bases and 6 bases, there was a span of 16 bases. Germline CDR1 is MDHEN and CDR2 is SYDVKM. This CDR3 contains 14 residues.

CDR3: CASRRTSGNTGELFF. As DNA, the CDR3 is TGTGCCAGCAGAAGGACTAGCGGGAACACCGGGGAGCTGTTTTTT. This rearrangement joins TRBV4-2 to TRBJ2-2; 10 bases align to TRBD2. The CDR3 consists of 15 residues. The germline CDR1 and CDR2 sequences are LGHNA and YNFKEQ. J lost 1 base, V lost 6 bases, and 2 bases had no gene match.

The chain recombines TRBV4-1 with TRBJ1-1, with D unresolved. Germline CDR1 MGHRA, CDR2 YSYEKL. CDR3 length equals 13 residues. Trimming removed 4 bases from V and 6 bases from J, with 12 bases in between. The CDR3 region has the DNA TGCGCCAGCAGCCCGCTGGGGTTTGCTGAAGCTTTCTTT. This sequence encodes CASSPLGFAEAFF.

The rearrangement joins TRBV5-4 to TRBJ2-2; 11 bases agree with TRBD1. Germline V gene lookup returns CDR1 SGHNT and CDR2 YYREEE (reference sequence). The CDR3 length is 15 residues. Trimming cost V 5 bases and J 8 bases; bases outside gene matches: 8. For the CDR3, the DNA is TGTGCCAGCAGTTCCGGGACAGGGGGTAATGGGGAGCTGTTTTTT. Translated, it gives CASSSGTGGNGELFF.

This clone was recorded a few times. V gene TRBV28 combines with J gene TRBJ1-2; D is undetermined. The germline V gene has CDR1 MDHEN and CDR2 SYDVKM. The CDR3 totals 12 residues. Trimming stripped 6 bases from V and 5 bases from J, with 10 bases between. For the CDR3, the DNA is TGTGCCAGCAGATCAGTACATTATGGCTACACCTTC. Protein product: CASRSVHYGYTF.

This chain links TRBV4-2 with TRBJ2-3; D call uncertain. Germline loops: CDR1 LGHNA, CDR2 YNFKEQ. V was trimmed by 0 bases and J by 2 bases, leaving 12 bases between them. The CDR3 has 16 amino acids. The CDR3 sequence: CASSQDHALPTDTQYF. CDR3 nucleotide sequence: TGTGCCAGCAGCCAAGATCACGCGCTACCCACAGATACGCAGTATTTT.

This clone was seen once. The junction does not match germline at one end; this may be a read error. CDR3 DNA sequence: TGTGCCAGCAATTACACGGGCGGACCTAGCAATCAGCCCCAGCATTTT. This sequence encodes CASNYTGGPSNQPQHF. The chain employs TRBV6-5 and TRBJ1-5, with D unresolved. This CDR3 is built from 16 residues. Germline CDR1 MNHEY, CDR2 SVGAGI.

The chain is built from TRBV27 and TRBJ1-1; TRBD1 is a possible D gene (6 bases). Germline V gene lookup returns CDR1 MNHEY and CDR2 SMNVEV (reference sequence). The CDR3 extends over 14 amino acids. The V end lost 5 bases, the J end lost 1 base, and 11 bases lay between the germline ends. The CDR3 DNA sequence: TGTGCCAGCAGTGGGACACAAAAGAACACTGAAGCTTTCTTT. This encodes CASSGTQKNTEAFF.